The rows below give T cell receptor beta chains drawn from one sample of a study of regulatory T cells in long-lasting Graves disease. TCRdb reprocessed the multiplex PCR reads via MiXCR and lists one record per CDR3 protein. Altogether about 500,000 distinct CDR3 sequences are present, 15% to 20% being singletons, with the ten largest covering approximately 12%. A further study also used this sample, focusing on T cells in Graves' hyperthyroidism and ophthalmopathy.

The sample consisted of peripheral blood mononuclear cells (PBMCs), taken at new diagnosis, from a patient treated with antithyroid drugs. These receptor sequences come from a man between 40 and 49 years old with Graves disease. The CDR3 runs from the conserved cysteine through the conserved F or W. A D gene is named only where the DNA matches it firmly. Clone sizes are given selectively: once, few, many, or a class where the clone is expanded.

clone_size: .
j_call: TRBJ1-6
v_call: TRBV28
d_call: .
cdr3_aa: CASLKGGGSPLHF
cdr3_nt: TGTGCCAGCCTTAAAGGTGGGGGTTCACCCCTCCACTTT

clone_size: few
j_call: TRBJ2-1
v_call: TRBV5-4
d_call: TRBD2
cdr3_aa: CASSPPPGLADSYNEQFF
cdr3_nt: TGTGCCAGCAGCCCTCCACCGGGACTAGCGGACTCCTACAATGAGCAGTTCTTC

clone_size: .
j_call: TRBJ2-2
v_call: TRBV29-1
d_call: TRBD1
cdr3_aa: CSVELGQGIGELFF
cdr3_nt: TGCAGCGTTGAATTGGGACAGGGCATCGGGGAGCTGTTTTTT

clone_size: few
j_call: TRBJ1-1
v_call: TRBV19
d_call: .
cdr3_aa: CASSVIHSRGNTEAFF
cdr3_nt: TGTGCCAGTAGTGTCATCCATTCCAGGGGGAACACTGAAGCTTTCTTT

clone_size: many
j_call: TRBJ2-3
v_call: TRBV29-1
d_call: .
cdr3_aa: CSVRADTQYF
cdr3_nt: TGCAGCGTTCGAGCAGATACGCAGTATTTT

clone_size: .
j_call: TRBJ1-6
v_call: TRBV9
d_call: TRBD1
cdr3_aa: CASSAPGQLNSPLHF
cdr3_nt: TGTGCCAGCAGCGCACCGGGACAGTTAAATTCACCCCTCCACTTT

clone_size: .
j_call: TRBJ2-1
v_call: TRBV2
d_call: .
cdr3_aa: CAGKRGLRLYNEQFF
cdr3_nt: TGTGCCGGCAAGAGGGGCCTAAGGCTCTACAATGAGCAGTTCTTC

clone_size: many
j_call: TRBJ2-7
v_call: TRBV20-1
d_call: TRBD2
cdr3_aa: CSARRASGRINEQYF
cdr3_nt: TGCAGTGCTAGAAGGGCTAGCGGGAGAATCAACGAGCAGTACTTC

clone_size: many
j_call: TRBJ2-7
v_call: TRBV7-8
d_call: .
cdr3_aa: CASSLEQGLDEQYF
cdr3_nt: TGTGCCAGCAGCTTAGAACAGGGATTGGACGAGCAGTACTTC

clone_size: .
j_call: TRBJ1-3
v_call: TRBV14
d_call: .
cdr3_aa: CASSQGGPRGNTIYF
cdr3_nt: TGTGCCAGCAGCCAAGGAGGGCCTCGGGGAAACACCATATATTTT

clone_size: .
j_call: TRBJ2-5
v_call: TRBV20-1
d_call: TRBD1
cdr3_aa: CSAGGTGGAPQETQYF
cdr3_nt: TGCAGTGCTGGCGGGACAGGGGGCGCTCCCCAAGAGACCCAGTACTTC

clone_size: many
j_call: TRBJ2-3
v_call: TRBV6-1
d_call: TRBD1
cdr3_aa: CASSTDRGYTDTQYF
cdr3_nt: TGTGCCAGCAGTACGGACAGGGGTTATACAGATACGCAGTATTTT

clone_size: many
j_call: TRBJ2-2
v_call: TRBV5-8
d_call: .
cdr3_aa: CASSVGRANTGELFF
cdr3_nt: TGTGCCAGCAGCGTGGGACGCGCGAACACCGGGGAGCTGTTTTTT

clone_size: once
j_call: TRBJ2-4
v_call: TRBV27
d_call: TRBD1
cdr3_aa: CVSSLNRGRLGGAKNIQYF
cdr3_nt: TGTGTCAGCAGTTTAAACAGGGGGCGGCTCGGTGGGGCCAAAAACATTCAGTACTTC

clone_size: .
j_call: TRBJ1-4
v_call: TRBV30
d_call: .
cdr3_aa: CAWSGEVEKLFF
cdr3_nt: TGTGCCTGGAGTGGAGAGGTTGAAAAACTGTTTTTT

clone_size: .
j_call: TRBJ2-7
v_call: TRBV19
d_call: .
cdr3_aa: CASSMGGISYEQYF
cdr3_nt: TGTGCCAGTAGTATGGGCGGGATTTCCTACGAGCAGTACTTC

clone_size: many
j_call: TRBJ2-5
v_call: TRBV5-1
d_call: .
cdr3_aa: CASSLAGQQETQYF
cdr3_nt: TGCGCCAGCAGCTTAGCGGGACAGCAAGAGACCCAGTACTTC

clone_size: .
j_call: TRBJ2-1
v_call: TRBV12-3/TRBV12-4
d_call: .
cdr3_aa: CASSPYREQFF
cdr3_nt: TGTGCCAGCAGTCCGTATCGGGAGCAGTTCTTC

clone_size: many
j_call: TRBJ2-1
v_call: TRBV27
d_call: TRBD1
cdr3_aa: CASSLWGTGGQNEQFF
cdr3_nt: TGTGCCAGCAGTTTATGGGGGACAGGGGGTCAGAATGAGCAGTTCTTC

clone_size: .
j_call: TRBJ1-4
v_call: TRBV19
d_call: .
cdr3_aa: CASSMQGLINEKLFF
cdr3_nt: TGTGCCAGTAGTATGCAGGGATTAATCAATGAAAAACTGTTTTTT

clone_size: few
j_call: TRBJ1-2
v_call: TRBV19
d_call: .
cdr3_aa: CASSIPSREDGYTF
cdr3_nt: TGTGCCAGTAGTATTCCTTCCAGGGAAGATGGCTACACCTTC

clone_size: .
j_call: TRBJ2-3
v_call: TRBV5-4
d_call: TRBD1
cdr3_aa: CATMRDRGPDTQYF
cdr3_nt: TGTGCCACTATGAGGGACAGGGGTCCGGATACGCAGTATTTT

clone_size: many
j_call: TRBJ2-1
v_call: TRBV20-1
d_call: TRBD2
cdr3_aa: CSARAVRLAGGDEQFF
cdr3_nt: TGCAGTGCTAGGGCCGTAAGACTAGCGGGAGGAGATGAGCAGTTCTTC

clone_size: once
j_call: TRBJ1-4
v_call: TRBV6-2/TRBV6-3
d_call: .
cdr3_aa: CASRRTPNEKLFF
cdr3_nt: TGTGCCAGCAGGAGGACCCCCAATGAAAAACTGTTTTTT

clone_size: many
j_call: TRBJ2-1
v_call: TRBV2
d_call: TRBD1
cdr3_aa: CASRPTGIYNEQFF
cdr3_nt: TGTGCCAGCAGGCCGACAGGGATTTACAATGAGCAGTTCTTC

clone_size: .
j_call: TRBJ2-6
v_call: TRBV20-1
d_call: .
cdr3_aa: CSARGVTGANVLTF
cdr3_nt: TGCAGTGCTAGAGGGGTAACTGGGGCCAACGTCCTGACTTTC